This T cell receptor beta chain is drawn from a study of T cell clonality in common variable immunodeficiency. The study, taken as a whole, reports: Reportedly, TCR beta sequences from common variable immunodeficiency showed fewer deletions and N-nucleotide insertions. CVID subjects had higher TCRbeta clonality than healthy controls, most marked in about a third. Links between repertoire features and CVID complications were heterogeneity-limited.

The table came from immunoSEQ multiplex PCR; TCRdb's copy has only in-frame clones and leaves some out. Altogether 25,000 or so clones were found in the sample, and no singletons occur. Trimming removed 5 bases from V and 6 bases from J; junction bases left unmatched: 16. The V gene's germline CDR1 is SGHRS and CDR2 YFSETQ. This CDR3 spans 17 amino acids. This clone was counted ten times or more. Its cognate antigen is unknown. The DNA ends 3 residues before the CDR3 does, and the rest of the CDR3 is filled in from the germline J gene. Caucasian heritage predominated among both patients and controls. CVID subjects were neither ill nor on immunomodulatory or immunosuppressive medication at sampling.

Sequenced input: peripheral blood mononuclear cells. This sequence joins TRBV5-1 and TRBJ2-2; 7 positions agree with TRBD2. The clonotype was recovered from a human donor with common variable immunodeficiency. The CDR3 DNA, read in part, is TGCGCCAGCAGTCCCGGGGGGTCGGCCTTTATAGCCGGGGAG. Protein sequence: CASSPGGSAFIAGE. The full CDR3 is CASSPGGSAFIAGELFF. Together with reference TRBV5-1 and TRBJ2-2, the CDR3 gives the full variable domain: KAGVTQTPRYLIKTRGQQVTLSCSPISGHRSVSWYQQTPGQGLQFLFEYFSETQRNKGNFPGRFSGRQFSNSRSEMNVSTLELGDSALYLCASSPGGSAFIAGELFFGEGSRLTVL.